Below, 19 T cell receptor beta chains from the same sample are listed, as sequenced in a study of blood T cell repertoires in COVID-19. Sequencing used immunoSEQ multiplex PCR; TCRdb keeps in-frame clones, though not all of them. There are roughly 190,000 clones in the sample; 88% occur only once, and approximately 5.5% lies in the top ten. The sample consisted of peripheral blood. These receptor sequences come from a man aged 40-49 years with active or convalescent COVID-19.

The table lists this clone with a few counts. The chain is built from TRBV5-1 and TRBJ1-5; 9 bases are a match to TRBD1. The CDR3 has 14 residues. J lost 6 bases, V lost 4 bases, and 5 bases had no gene match. The germline gives CDR1 SGHRS, CDR2 YFSETQ. In nucleotides, the CDR3 is TGCGCCAGCAGCCTGGACAGGGGAGGTCAGCCCCAGCATTTT. This codes for CASSLDRGGQPQHF.

The V call is TRBV18, the J call TRBJ2-6; unclear D gene. The germline V and J ends were trimmed by 2 bases and 1 base, with 9 bases remaining between them. Germline CDR1 is KGHSH and CDR2 is LQKENI. The CDR3 covers 16 residues. DNA for the CDR3: TGTGCCAGCTCACCATGGAGCGATTCTGGGGCCAACGTCCTGACTTTC. It translates to CASSPWSDSGANVLTF. Based on the CDR3 plus reference TRBV18 and TRBJ2-6, the full variable domain is NAGVMQNPRHLVRRRGQEARLRCSPMKGHSHVYWYRQLPEEGLKFMVYLQKENIIDESGMPKERFSAEFPKEGPSILRIQQVVRGDSAAYFCASSPWSDSGANVLTFGAGSRLTVL.

This clone was observed a handful of times. This chain joins TRBV7-2 and TRBJ2-2; 10 positions match TRBD2. The V segment lost 5 bases and the J segment 6 bases; nucleotides outside the gene matches: 6. This CDR3 region has 15 residues. Germline CDR1 SGHTA, CDR2 FQGNSA. CDR3 coding DNA: TGTGCCAGCAGCCTCGAAAGCGGGGGGGCCGGGGAGCTGTTTTTT. Its translation is CASSLESGGAGELFF.

The chain has TRBV5-5 and TRBJ2-7, with TRBD2 matching 9 bases. CDR1 is SGHKS, CDR2 YYEKEE, per germline (reference sequence). The CDR3 covers 16 residues. V dropped 0 bases and J dropped 3; count of bases not matched to a gene: 7. The CDR3 DNA sequence: TGTGCCAGCAGCTTGGGATTGGCTAGCGGGATCTACGAGCAGTACTTC. Residues: CASSLGLASGIYEQYF.

The J gene is TRBJ1-2, the V gene TRBV19, with D perhaps matching TRBD1 (5 bases). Germline CDR1 LNHDA, CDR2 SQIVND (reference sequence). The CDR3 is 13 residues long. V lost 5 bases to trimming and J lost 5 bases, with 12 bases between them. CDR3 nucleotides: TGTGCCAGTAGTCCAGGGATTTGGTATGGCTACACCTTC. Amino acid sequence: CASSPGIWYGYTF. The full variable domain, completed using reference TRBV19 and TRBJ1-2, is DGGITQSPKYLFRKEGQNVTLSCEQNLNHDAMYWYRQDPGQGLRLIYYSQIVNDFQKGDIAEGYSVSREKKESFPLTVTSAQKNPTAFYLCASSPGIWYGYTFGSGTRLTVV.

The chain joins TRBV12-5 to TRBJ2-2, with TRBD1 identical over 7 bases. Trimming took 5 bases from V and 5 from J; bases not matched to a gene: 11. The V gene's germline CDR1 is LGHNT and CDR2 FRNRAP. This CDR3 spans 16 amino acids. The CDR3 DNA reads as TGTGCTAGTGGTCCCGACAGGGTCAGGTGGACCGGGGAGCTGTTTTTT. Its protein is CASGPDRVRWTGELFF. The full variable domain, in which reference TRBV12-5 and TRBJ2-2 provide the parts outside the CDR3, is DARVTQTPRHKVTEMGQEVTMRCQPILGHNTVFWYRQTMMQGLELLAYFRNRAPLDDSGMPKDRFSAEMPDATLATLKIQPSEPRDSAVYFCASGPDRVRWTGELFFGEGSRLTVL.

The V and J genes are TRBV19 and TRBJ1-5, with 7 nucleotides matching TRBD1. The CDR3 contains 13 residues. Germline V gives CDR1 LNHDA, CDR2 SQIVND (reference sequence). V was pared by 4 bases and J by 8 bases, with 5 bases of the junction left unmatched. CDR3: CASSTQGTEPQHF. The CDR3 nucleotides are TGTGCCAGTAGTACACAGGGGACTGAGCCCCAGCATTTT. Filled out from reference TRBV19 and TRBJ1-5, the complete variable domain reads DGGITQSPKYLFRKEGQNVTLSCEQNLNHDAMYWYRQDPGQGLRLIYYSQIVNDFQKGDIAEGYSVSREKKESFPLTVTSAQKNPTAFYLCASSTQGTEPQHFGDGTRLSIL.

This clone was recorded only once. The chain joins TRBV11-2 to TRBJ2-1, with TRBD2 matching over 10 bases. In germline, CDR1 is SGHAT, CDR2 FQNNGV. The V and J ends lost 5 bases and 3 bases, in that order; junction bases with no gene match: 4. This CDR3 is 15 amino acids long. This chain's CDR3 is CASSPLAGVYNEQFF. The CDR3 bases are TGTGCCAGCAGCCCGCTAGCGGGAGTCTACAATGAGCAGTTCTTC. Full variable domain (outside the CDR3, taken from reference TRBV11-2 and TRBJ2-1): EAGVAQSPRYKIIEKRQSVAFWCNPISGHATLYWYQQILGQGPKLLIQFQNNGVVDDSQLPKDRFSAERLKGVDSTLKIQPAKLEDSAVYLCASSPLAGVYNEQFFGPGTRLTVL.

This clone has a handful of counts. The chain recombines TRBV5-4 with TRBJ1-2; 10 nucleotides align to TRBD1. The CDR3 is 16 amino acids. Germline CDR1 is SGHNT and CDR2 is YYREEE (reference sequence). After removal of 0 bases from V and 2 bases from J, the junction contained 4 bases not matched to a gene. CDR3: CASSLGRDRGNYGYTF. DNA for the CDR3: TGTGCCAGCAGCTTGGGTCGGGACAGGGGAAACTATGGCTACACCTTC.

The V call is TRBV7-9, the J call TRBJ1-1, with D perhaps matching TRBD1 (5 bases). V was trimmed by 6 bases and J by 8 bases, leaving 34 bases between them. Germline loops: CDR1 SEHNR, CDR2 FQNEAQ (reference sequence). The CDR3 extends over 19 amino acids. The CDR3 sequence is CASRPSEKANRPFRTEAFF. The DNA for the CDR3 is TGTGCCAGCAGACCCTCAGAGAAAGCGAACAGGCCCTTCCGCACGGAAGCTTTCTTT.

The chain combines TRBV5-1 with TRBJ2-7; 8 bases map to TRBD1. The germline gives CDR1 SGHRS, CDR2 YFSETQ. The CDR3 has 14 amino acids. V dropped 1 base and J dropped 5; count of bases not matched to a gene: 5. The CDR3 DNA reads TGCGCCAGCAGCTTGCGGCAGGGGGCGGACGAGCAGTACTTC. This translates into CASSLRQGADEQYF. Using reference TRBV5-1 and TRBJ2-7 for the parts outside the CDR3, the full variable domain is KAGVTQTPRYLIKTRGQQVTLSCSPISGHRSVSWYQQTPGQGLQFLFEYFSETQRNKGNFPGRFSGRQFSNSRSEMNVSTLELGDSALYLCASSLRQGADEQYFGPGTRLTVT.

CDR3 amino acids: CSVGSGGAEQYF. As DNA, the CDR3 is TGCAGCGTTGGTTCAGGGGGCGCCGAGCAGTACTTC. This chain joins TRBV29-1 and TRBJ2-7, with 8 positions matching TRBD1. The CDR3 is 12 residues long. The germline gives CDR1 SQVTM, CDR2 ANQGSEA. Germline trimming cut 4 bases from V and 6 bases from J; bases unmatched to any gene: 5.

The chain is built from TRBV7-9 and TRBJ1-1; 9 nucleotides agree with TRBD1. CDR1 is SEHNR and CDR2 is FQNEAQ in the germline V gene (reference sequence). The CDR3 extends over 14 amino acids. V gave up 5 bases and J gave up 1 base; unmatched junction bases: 2. The CDR3 region has the DNA TGTGCCAGCAGCCGGACAGGGGAGAACACTGAAGCTTTCTTT. It encodes CASSRTGENTEAFF.

The chain joins TRBV5-1 to TRBJ2-7; 9 bases fit TRBD2. The trim removed 4 bases at V and 3 bases at J, leaving 11 bases unmatched. The CDR3 is made up of 16 amino acids. Germline assignment: CDR1 SGHRS and CDR2 YFSETQ. The CDR3 loop reads CASSPSGIAGDYEQYF. The CDR3 DNA follows: TGCGCCAGCAGCCCCTCTGGGATAGCGGGGGACTACGAGCAGTACTTC.

The chain employs TRBV29-1 and TRBJ2-1, with 10 bases lining up with TRBD2. The CDR3 is made up of 14 amino acids. Unmatched junction bases numbered 6, after V lost 3 bases and J lost 7 bases. In germline, CDR1 is SQVTM, CDR2 ANQGSEA. Written as DNA, the CDR3 is TGCAGCGTTGATTCGGTAGCGGGGGGTAATGAGCAGTTCTTC. It specifies CSVDSVAGGNEQFF.

As concerns this clone: An end of the junction does not agree with germline; a read error may underlie this. CDR3 sequence: CASSRDPGQAALF. As DNA, the CDR3 is TGTGCCAGCAGCCGGGATCCGGGACAGGCCGCTCTCTTC. The V and J genes are TRBV14 and TRBJ2-7; 8 bases align to TRBD1. CDR1 SGHDN and CDR2 FVKESK come from the germline V gene. The CDR3 length is 13 residues.

This clone was counted once. This sequence joins TRBV7-9 and TRBJ1-2; 7 nucleotides agree with TRBD1. This CDR3 contains 14 residues. V shed 0 bases, J shed 8 bases, and the junction held 6 bases outside the gene matches. The germline V gene encodes CDR1 SEHNR and CDR2 FQNEAQ (reference sequence). CDR3 amino acids: CASSLAGTEIGYTF. In DNA form, the CDR3 reads TGTGCCAGCAGCTTAGCCGGGACAGAGATAGGCTACACCTTC. Full variable domain (rest looked up from reference TRBV7-9 and TRBJ1-2): DTGVSQNPRHKITKRGQNVTFRCDPISEHNRLYWYRQTLGQGPEFLTYFQNEAQLEKSRLLSDRFSAERPKGSFSTLEIQRTEQGDSAMYLCASSLAGTEIGYTFGSGTRLTVV.

The V gene is TRBV15, the J gene TRBJ2-1; 8 nucleotides agree with TRBD1. Germline loops: CDR1 LNHNV, CDR2 YYDKDF (reference sequence). The CDR3 runs to 15 residues. J was trimmed by 6 bases and V by 5 bases; bases with no gene match: 9. CDR3 nucleotide sequence: TGTGCCACCAGCCAGGGGGCCTCCGGGGGCAATGAGCAGTTCTTC. As protein: CATSQGASGGNEQFF.

The V and J genes are TRBV7-5 and TRBJ1-6; the table's D call, TRBD1, has no DNA check behind it. TRBV7-5 is annotated as a pseudogene. This CDR3 has 18 residues. The CDR3 DNA follows: TGTGTCAGAAGCTTAGGGAGCAGGGAAAGCTCCTATAATTCACCCCTCCACTTT. The encoded protein is CVRSLGSRESSYNSPLHF.